One and the same sample provided the 6 T cell receptor beta chains below, sequenced in a study of T cell changes during pregnancy in multiple sclerosis. The method was immunoSEQ multiplex PCR; TCRdb's version includes in-frame clones alone and lacks a portion of them. The sample gives about 85,000 clones, about 89% of which show up once; 2.5% to 3% is in the top ten. The sequencing here drew on peripheral blood, taken in the first trimester of pregnancy. Every receptor here comes from a female donor with multiple sclerosis, enrolled in a pregnancy study.

The rearrangement links TRBV9 to TRBJ2-4; TRBD2 aligns across 10 bases. This CDR3 comprises 15 residues. Unmatched junction bases numbered 6, after V lost 3 bases and J lost 6 bases. CDR1 and CDR2 from the germline V gene are SGDLS and YYNGEE. CDR3 DNA sequence: TGTGCCAGCAGCGATCGACTAGCGGGCCCAAACATTCAGTACTTC. This gives the protein CASSDRLAGPNIQYF.

V and J are TRBV13 and TRBJ2-7; 7 bases line up with TRBD2. Germline CDR1 and CDR2: PRHDT and FYEKMQ (reference sequence). J lost 9 bases, V lost 3 bases, and 8 bases had no gene match. CDR3 length equals 13 residues. The CDR3 loop is CASSLGGSRGQYF. In nucleotides, the CDR3 is TGTGCCAGCAGCTTGGGGGGGTCCCGCGGGCAGTACTTC.

The table lists this clone with a count of one. The chain uses TRBV7-8 and TRBJ1-1; weak D call: TRBD1 (5 bases). Germline CDR1 and CDR2: SGHVS and FQNEAQ. The CDR3 runs 16 residues. Trimming removed 4 bases from V and 1 base from J, with 16 bases in between. Written as DNA, the CDR3 is TGTGCCAGCAGCTCGAAACCGACAGTGGGGAACACTGAAGCTTTCTTT. Residues: CASSSKPTVGNTEAFF.

The chain combines TRBV7-3 with TRBJ2-2, with TRBD2 matching 11 bases. The germline CDR1 and CDR2 sequences are SGHTA and FQGTGA. CDR3 length: 18 residues. The ends lost 2 bases at V and 5 bases at J; junction bases unmatched: 10. The CDR3 bases are TGTGCCAGCAGCTTAGGTACTAGCGGGAGCTTTGGAACCGGGGAGCTGTTTTTT. This encodes CASSLGTSGSFGTGELFF.

The count of this clone is one. CDR3 coding DNA: TGCGCCAGCAGCCAGGATACCAGGGGGCCATCGAATGAGCAGTTCTTC. Its protein product is CASSQDTRGPSNEQFF. This sequence joins TRBV4-3 and TRBJ2-1, with 8 bases matching TRBD1. CDR3 length: 16 residues. The J segment lost 7 bases and the V segment lost 3 bases, leaving 11 bases of the junction unmatched. Looked up from germline, CDR1 is LGHNA and CDR2 is YSLEER.

The genes are TRBV7-2 and TRBJ1-1; D is unresolved. This CDR3 has 16 amino acids. CDR1 is SGHTA and CDR2 is FQGNSA in the germline V gene. Trimming took 2 bases from V and 0 from J, leaving 13 bases between them. This CDR3 is CASSLSLHRLNTEAFF. CDR3 nucleotides: TGTGCCAGCAGCTTATCCCTTCACAGATTGAACACTGAAGCTTTCTTT.